Sequencing of this T cell receptor beta chain was carried out in a study of graft-versus-host responses after intestinal transplantation. Study details: Isolated intestinal, liver-intestinal, or multivisceral transplants had been given to the recipients. Tacrolimus plus steroids were given to all recipients for two to three years, preceded by anti-thymocyte globulin induction. Overall study findings and caveats: Allografts of patients with graft-donor T cell macrochimerism showed high graft-versus-host to host-versus-graft clone ratios. Recipient marrow harbored GvH clones, some of which surfaced first in ileum or blood.

The germline V gene encodes CDR1 SGHDT and CDR2 YYEEEE. This CDR3 contains 16 residues. Trimming pared 1 base from V and 4 bases from J, leaving 17 bases between. Sequencing used immunoSEQ multiplex PCR; TCRdb keeps in-frame clones, though not all of them. Of approximately 130,000 clones listed, around 90% are singletons. Regarding this clone: The antigen is not known.

The starting material was unstimulated CD4+ T cells sorted from spleen or lymph node cells, obtained before intestinal transplant. The source of this sequence is a human donor who received an intestinal transplant. V gene TRBV5-6 combines with J gene TRBJ1-2; D is unclear. The DNA of the CDR3 is TGTGCCAGCAGCTTGTTGGGGTTGGTAGTTGGCTATGGCTACACCTTC. Amino acids: CASSLLGLVVGYGYTF.